This entry is about one T cell receptor (beta chain). These data come from a study of T cells after somatic rescue of genetic block. TCRdb's copy holds only in-frame clones and misses some; the assay was immunoSEQ multiplex PCR. Among 10,000 to 15,000 clones, 71% were seen once, and the ten largest hold approximately 12%. CDR3 length: 13 residues. V was cut by 8 bases and J by 4 bases, with 14 bases left in between. CDR1 is MNHEY, CDR2 SVGAGI, per germline. The origin of this receptor is a boy aged 10-17 years. Input material: peripheral blood mononuclear cells (PBMCs). The chain couples TRBV6-5 to TRBJ2-5; tentative D call: TRBD2 (6 bases). CDR3 in amino acids: CASGTLGRETQYF. The CDR3 DNA reads as TGTGCCAGCGGGACTTTGGGACGAGAGACCCAGTACTTC.